One and the same sample provided the 12 T cell receptor beta chains below, sequenced in a study of long-term antiretroviral therapy in people with HIV. This was the immunoSEQ v3.0 assay at survey level. Sequenced by immunoSEQ multiplex PCR; TCRdb stores in-frame clones only, minus some. The data contain 30,000 to 40,000 clones, around 80% of them seen just once; the ten biggest clones take up roughly 5%. Sequenced material: unsorted PBMCs, taken 1.5 years after starting antiretroviral therapy. These receptors were collected from a man in his late teens or twenties with HIV.

The chain links TRBV27 to TRBJ2-1, with TRBD2 matching over 11 bases. With V trimmed by 4 bases and J by 10 bases, 9 bases remained unmatched. This CDR3 has 15 residues. Germline V gene sequence: CDR1 MNHEY, CDR2 SMNVEV (reference sequence). CDR3 loop: CASSYIAGGVMEQFF. The CDR3 bases are TGTGCCAGCAGTTACATAGCGGGAGGGGTCATGGAGCAGTTCTTC.

This clone showed up just a few times. J is TRBJ1-2 and V is TRBV16; D gene uncertain. There are 12 residues in the CDR3. The V end was cut by 3 bases, the J end by 8 bases, with 10 bases between. Germline V CDR1 and CDR2: KGHSY, FQNENV. The chain's CDR3 is CASSHSRAGYTF. CDR3 DNA sequence: TGTGCCAGCAGCCATAGCCGGGCCGGCTACACCTTC. Drawing the rest from reference TRBV16 and TRBJ1-2, the complete variable domain is GEEVAQTPKHLVRGEGQKAKLYCAPIKGHSYVFWYQQVLKNEFKFLISFQNENVFDETGMPKERFSAKCLPNSPCSLEIQATKLEDSAVYFCASSHSRAGYTFGSGTRLTVV.

This chain uses TRBV6-5 with TRBJ2-5; perhaps D is TRBD1 or TRBD2 (5 bases each). CDR1 and CDR2 from the germline V gene are MNHEY and SVGAGI. This CDR3 spans 13 amino acids. The V end was cut by 6 bases, the J end by 5 bases, with 13 bases between. CDR3 DNA sequence: TGTGCCAGCAGAGGACCAGAGGGGGAGACCCAGTACTTC. As protein: CASRGPEGETQYF.

This clone was seen only once. J is TRBJ2-7 and V is TRBV5-1, with no clear D. Germline loops: CDR1 SGHRS, CDR2 YFSETQ. V was trimmed by 0 bases and J by 5 bases, leaving 3 bases between them. This CDR3 region has 11 residues. CDR3 bases: TGCGCCAGCAGCTTGGAGGACGAGCAGTACTTC. This translates into CASSLEDEQYF.

This clone was detected only a few times. Other nucleotide sequences in the sample specify the same CDR3. This chain uses TRBV11-2 with TRBJ2-7; the match to TRBD1 covers 7 bases. The CDR3 loop spans 15 amino acids. The trim removed 1 base at V and 1 base at J, leaving 4 bases unmatched. CDR1 and CDR2 from the germline V gene are SGHAT and FQNNGV. CDR3 residues: CASSLGQGRSYEQYF. The CDR3 nucleotides are TGTGCCAGCAGCTTAGGACAGGGTCGTTCCTACGAGCAGTACTTC.

The CDR3 spells CASSVGLIAFF. Here the CDR3 DNA reads TGTGCCAGCAGTGTGGGTCTTATTGCTTTCTTT. The V gene is TRBV25-1, the J gene TRBJ1-1; D not resolved. From germline, CDR1 is MGHDK and CDR2 SYGVNS. Trimming stripped 4 bases from V and 11 bases from J, with 11 bases between. This CDR3 region has 11 residues.

Only a few counts were recorded for this clone. V usage is TRBV10-3 and J usage is TRBJ2-2; D is unclear. CDR1 ENHRY and CDR2 SYGVKD come from the germline V gene. V was clipped by 3 bases and J by 2 bases, with 4 bases between them. The CDR3 covers 13 residues. The chain's CDR3 is CAISDRNTGELFF. The CDR3 coding sequence is TGTGCCATCAGTGACAGAAACACCGGGGAGCTGTTTTTT.

This chain connects TRBV29-1 to TRBJ1-2; 8 nucleotides align to TRBD1. The trim removed 3 bases at V and 4 bases at J, leaving 7 bases unmatched. Looked up from germline, CDR1 is SQVTM and CDR2 is ANQGSEA. The CDR3 consists of 14 residues. Here the CDR3 reads CSVDDRGDTYGYTF. CDR3 sequence (DNA): TGCAGCGTTGATGACAGGGGCGACACCTATGGCTACACCTTC.

CDR3 DNA: TGTGCTAGTGCCTCAGGCCCCAATCAGCCCCAGCATTTT. It specifies CASASGPNQPQHF. The rearrangement joins TRBV12-5 to TRBJ1-5; D ambiguous. Germline CDR1 LGHNT, CDR2 FRNRAP. The CDR3 consists of 13 residues. The V end was cut by 7 bases, the J end by 3 bases, with 10 bases between.

The gene calls are TRBV6-1 and TRBJ1-3; 7 nucleotides agree with TRBD1. V lost 7 bases and J lost 3; bases outside the gene matches: 12. CDR3 length: 16 residues. CDR1 MNHNS and CDR2 SASEGT come from the germline V gene. CDR3 sequence: CASIDPGQTSGNTIYF. CDR3 coding DNA: TGTGCCAGCATTGACCCGGGACAGACAAGTGGAAACACCATATATTTT.

The count of this clone is one. The CDR3 region is CASSFIDGNQPQHF. CDR3 DNA: TGTGCCAGCAGTTTCATCGACGGGAATCAGCCCCAGCATTTT. The rearrangement links TRBV28 to TRBJ1-5, with D unclear. Germline V lookup: CDR1 MDHEN, CDR2 SYDVKM. V dropped 3 bases and J dropped 4 bases, with 10 bases sitting between them. The CDR3 has 14 residues.

The chain joins TRBV13 to TRBJ2-1; D not certain. CDR1 is PRHDT, CDR2 FYEKMQ, per germline (reference sequence). The V gene lost 0 bases and the J gene lost 12 bases, with 18 bases spanning the gap. The CDR3 length is 15 residues. Here the CDR3 DNA reads TGTGCCAGCAGCTTAGGAGATACGACTGTTCGTACGCAGTTCTTC. It is translated as CASSLGDTTVRTQFF.